This T cell receptor beta chain appears in the sequencing data of a study of T cell repertoires in cytomegalovirus infection. Background on the study: It was the public TCR beta signatures that indicated both CMV infection and matching HLA type. Broader study findings: HLA-C-restricted CMV clonotypes gave the most frequent clonotype in two of eight donors. People with CMV and the relevant HLA were identified by cumulative public TCR beta family frequency.

Concerning this clonotype itself: The antigen remains unidentified.

Germline-derived CDR1 and CDR2 are SNHLY and FYNNEI. Trimming cost V 4 bases and J 4 bases, with 17 bases left between them. The CDR3 length is 16 residues. TCRdb itself ran the reads through MiXCR, one entry per CDR3 protein. The sample includes 300,000 or so distinct CDR3 sequences, about 26% of them seen just once. This TCR derives from a human donor in good health (CMV status not recorded). Some clones in this sample may be carry-over from other donors' samples. The chain couples TRBV2 to TRBJ2-1; a possible D gene is TRBD2 (6 bases). What was sequenced was PBMCs. The CDR3 sequence: CASSASGPSDYNEQFF. The CDR3 DNA sequence: TGTGCCAGCAGTGCAAGCGGACCTAGCGATTACAATGAGCAGTTCTTC. The full variable domain, completed using reference TRBV2 and TRBJ2-1, is EPEVTQTPSHQVTQMGQEVILRCVPISNHLYFYWYRQILGQKVEFLVSFYNNEISEKSEIFDDQFSVERPDGSNFTLKIRSTKLEDSAMYFCASSASGPSDYNEQFFGPGTRLTVL.